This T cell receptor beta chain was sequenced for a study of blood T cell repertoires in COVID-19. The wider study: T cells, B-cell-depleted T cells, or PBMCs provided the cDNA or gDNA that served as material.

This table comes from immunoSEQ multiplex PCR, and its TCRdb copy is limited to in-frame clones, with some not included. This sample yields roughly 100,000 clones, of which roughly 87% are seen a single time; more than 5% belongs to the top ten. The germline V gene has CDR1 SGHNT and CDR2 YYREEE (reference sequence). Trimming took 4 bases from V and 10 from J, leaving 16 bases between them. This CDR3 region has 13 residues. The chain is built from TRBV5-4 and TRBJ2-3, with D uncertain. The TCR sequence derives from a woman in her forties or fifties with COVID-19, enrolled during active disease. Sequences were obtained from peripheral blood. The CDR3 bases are TGTGCCAGCAGCGATTTTGGGCCCCCGGCGCAGTATTTT. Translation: CASSDFGPPAQYF.